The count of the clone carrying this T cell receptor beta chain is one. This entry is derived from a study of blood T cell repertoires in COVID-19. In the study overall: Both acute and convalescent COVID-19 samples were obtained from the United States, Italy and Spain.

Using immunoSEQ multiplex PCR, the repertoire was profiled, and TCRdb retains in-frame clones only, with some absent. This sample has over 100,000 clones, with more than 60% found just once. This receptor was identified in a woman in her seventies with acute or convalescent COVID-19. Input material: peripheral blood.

The CDR3 region has the DNA TGTGCCAGCAGCCGACAGGGCGCTGAAAAACTGTTTTTT. Translated: CASSRQGAEKLFF. The V and J genes are TRBV2 and TRBJ1-4, with 7 bases identical to TRBD1. V dropped 6 bases and J dropped 7; count of bases not matched to a gene: 5. The CDR3 has 13 residues. The germline CDR1 and CDR2 sequences are SNHLY and FYNNEI.